The clone carrying this TCR beta chain turned up a few times. These data belong to a study of human T cells and chemical hapten exposure. The CDR3 is 14 amino acids. V dropped 1 base and J dropped 5 bases, with 12 bases sitting between them. Germline CDR1 reads SGHDN; CDR2 reads FVKESK. The sample's time point: patch test 2, 6 weeks after DPC sensitization. Treatment given: therapeutic diphenylcyclopropenone sensitization with weekly scalp DPC. People who gave samples had alopecia, were 18 to 70 years old, and were suitable for DPC. TCRdb reprocessed the RACE reads with MiXCR, giving one entry per CDR3 protein. This sample has 120,000 to 150,000 distinct CDR3 sequences, with 10% to 15% found just once.

The chain has TRBV14 and TRBJ2-7; D is uncertain. The receptor's source is a woman aged 45-60 years with alopecia areata. Some clones in this sample may be carry-over from other donors' samples. Sequencing used whole blood, obtained in connection with sensitization to the hapten diphenylcyclopropenone (DPC). The CDR3 loop reads CASSQGSRAHEQYF. In DNA, the CDR3 is TGTGCCAGCAGCCAAGGTAGTCGGGCGCACGAGCAGTACTTC. Full variable domain (outside the CDR3, taken from reference TRBV14 and TRBJ2-7): EAGVTQFPSHSVIEKGQTVTLRCDPISGHDNLYWYRRVMGKEIKFLLHFVKESKQDESGMPNNRFLAERTGGTYSTLKVQPAELEDSGVYFCASSQGSRAHEQYFGPGTRLTVT.